Following are 29 T cell receptor beta chains from one sample sequenced in a study of blood T cell repertoires in COVID-19. Repertoires were generated with immunoSEQ multiplex PCR, while TCRdb's copy carries only in-frame clones and drops some. The data contain over 200,000 clones, around 90% of them singletons. Sequencing used peripheral blood. Receptors were obtained from a man in his sixties with COVID-19, enrolled during active disease.

This clone showed up just a few times. This chain links TRBV7-6 with TRBJ1-2, with D maybe TRBD1 (6 bases). Germline assignment: CDR1 SGHVS and CDR2 FNYEAQ. With 5 bases removed from V and 0 bases from J, the gap between germline ends came to 19 bases. This CDR3 spans 17 amino acids. The CDR3 spells CASSEQPDSTPNYGYTF. As DNA, the CDR3 is TGTGCCAGCAGCGAACAACCGGACAGCACCCCTAACTATGGCTACACCTTC. The whole variable domain, remainder taken from reference TRBV7-6 and TRBJ1-2, is GAGVSQSPRYKVTKRGQDVALRCDPISGHVSLYWYRQALGQGPEFLTYFNYEAQQDKSGLPNDRFSAERPEGSISTLTIQRTEQRDSAMYRCASSEQPDSTPNYGYTFGSGTRLTVV.

The rearrangement uses TRBV12-3 or TRBV12-4 and TRBJ2-2; perhaps TRBD2 as D (5 bases). The CDR3 is 12 residues long. The V gene lost 6 bases and the J gene lost 6 bases, with 8 bases spanning the gap. CDR3 sequence reads: CASSFGAGELFF. CDR3 DNA sequence: TGTGCCAGCAGCTTCGGGGCCGGGGAGCTGTTTTTT.

The V and J genes are TRBV19 and TRBJ1-5, with 7 bases lining up with TRBD1. V gave up 7 bases and J gave up 4 bases; unmatched junction bases: 13. CDR1 and CDR2 (germline): LNHDA, SQIVND (reference sequence). The CDR3 loop spans 16 amino acids. In DNA, the CDR3 is TGTGCCAGTACCTGGGGCAGGGGGGATGGGAATCAGCCCCAGCATTTT. It encodes CASTWGRGDGNQPQHF.

The chain uses TRBV5-6 and TRBJ1-4, with unresolved D. This CDR3 has 15 amino acids. Trimming took off 1 base at V and 8 bases at J, with 15 bases between the two ends. Germline CDR1 is SGHDT and CDR2 is YYEEEE. CDR3 in DNA: TGTGCCAGCAGCTTGCAGTCCGGACTTCGAGAAAAACTGTTTTTT. Amino acid sequence: CASSLQSGLREKLFF.

The chain carries TRBV6-4 and TRBJ1-1; weak D call: TRBD1 (6 bases). Germline CDR1 and CDR2: MRHNA and SNTAGT. The length of the CDR3 is 13 residues. The V end lost 6 bases, the J end lost 0 bases, and 8 bases lay between the germline ends. The CDR3 DNA reads as TGTGCCAGCAGCAGGGGTATGAACACTGAAGCTTTCTTT. Protein product: CASSRGMNTEAFF.

The CDR3 sequence: CASRQGTEYNSPLHF. DNA for the CDR3: TGTGCCAGCAGACAGGGGACGGAATATAATTCACCCCTCCACTTT. The rearrangement uses TRBV6-6 and TRBJ1-6, with 7 nucleotides matching TRBD1. CDR1 is MNHNY and CDR2 is SVGAGI in the germline V gene (reference sequence). This CDR3 region has 15 residues. The J segment lost 4 bases and the V segment lost 6 bases, leaving 6 bases of the junction unmatched.

V gene TRBV5-4 combines with J gene TRBJ1-2, with 7 positions matching TRBD1. The germline V gene has CDR1 SGHNT and CDR2 YYREEE (reference sequence). CDR3 size: 15 residues. V shed 3 bases, J shed 0 bases, and the junction held 5 bases outside the gene matches. The DNA for the CDR3 is TGTGCCAGCAGCTCGAAAACAGGGGCTAACTATGGCTACACCTTC. Its translation: CASSSKTGANYGYTF. Together with reference TRBV5-4 and TRBJ1-2, the CDR3 gives the full variable domain: ETGVTQSPTHLIKTRGQQVTLRCSSQSGHNTVSWYQQALGQGPQFIFQYYREEENGRGNFPPRFSGLQFPNYSSELNVNALELDDSALYLCASSSKTGANYGYTFGSGTRLTVV.

The J gene is TRBJ2-3, the V gene TRBV21-1; the table's D call TRBD2 went unverified against the DNA. TRBV21-1 corresponds to a pseudogene. The CDR3 loop spans 17 amino acids. The CDR3 coding sequence is TGTGCCAGCAGCAAATTTATTAAGCGGGGGGGTTCAGATACGCAGTATTTT. Its translation is CASSKFIKRGGSDTQYF.

This clone has only one observation. The V call is TRBV9, the J call TRBJ2-3; D unclear. Trimming left V 0 bases short and J 3 bases short, with 11 bases between. The CDR3 has 15 amino acids. Germline V gene lookup returns CDR1 SGDLS and CDR2 YYNGEE. The CDR3 spells CASSVAPSRTDTQYF. The CDR3 bases are TGTGCCAGCAGCGTAGCCCCTAGTAGGACAGATACGCAGTATTTT.

CDR3 region: CASSKDPGIGGYTF. For the CDR3, the DNA is TGTGCCAGCAGCAAAGACCCAGGGATAGGGGGCTACACCTTC. The J gene is TRBJ1-2, the V gene TRBV21-1; TRBD1 was called by the table and not checked on the DNA. TRBV21-1 represents a pseudogene. There are 14 residues in the CDR3.

This chain connects TRBV9 to TRBJ1-3; the D is unclear. V lost 0 bases to trimming and J lost 0 bases, with 13 bases between them. This CDR3 spans 17 amino acids. CDR1 and CDR2 (germline): SGDLS, YYNGEE. CDR3 loop: CASSVGAASLSGNTIYF. Here the CDR3 DNA reads TGTGCCAGCAGCGTAGGGGCAGCTAGCCTCTCTGGAAACACCATATATTTT.

The chain uses TRBV12-3 or TRBV12-4 and TRBJ1-5; possible D gene TRBD1, 5 bases. The CDR3 loop spans 13 amino acids. Trimming removed 5 bases from V and 3 bases from J, with 8 bases in between. The CDR3 region is CASSPRANQPQHF. The CDR3 DNA sequence: TGTGCCAGCAGTCCCAGGGCCAATCAGCCCCAGCATTTT.

This chain joins TRBV11-3 and TRBJ2-1; 7 nucleotides align to TRBD2. V dropped 5 bases and J dropped 5; count of bases not matched to a gene: 15. CDR1 SGHNT and CDR2 YENEEA come from the germline V gene. This CDR3 has 17 residues. The CDR3 DNA reads TGTGCCAGCAGCCTTTCCTTAACGGGAGGACAAGACAATGAGCAGTTCTTC. Amino acids: CASSLSLTGGQDNEQFF.

The chain has TRBV2 and TRBJ1-5; D unclear. Germline V gene lookup returns CDR1 SNHLY and CDR2 FYNNEI. V lost 7 bases and J lost 0, with 10 bases in between. The CDR3 runs 14 residues. CDR3 protein: CASKSVNSNQPQHF. CDR3 bases: TGTGCCAGCAAGTCGGTGAATAGCAATCAGCCCCAGCATTTT.

The chain couples TRBV23-1 to TRBJ2-5; a possible D gene is TRBD2 (7 bases). TRBV23-1 is designated an ORF whose function remains uncertain. Between the trimmed V and J ends, which lost 0 bases and 2 bases, there was a span of 16 bases. CDR3 length equals 17 residues. The CDR3 sequence is CASSQSPTQGGQETQYF. The CDR3, as DNA: TGCGCCAGCAGTCAATCCCCCACACAGGGAGGGCAAGAGACCCAGTACTTC.

This clone has only a few counts. This chain uses TRBV19 with TRBJ1-5, with unresolved D. The CDR3 is 15 residues long. The germline V gene encodes CDR1 LNHDA and CDR2 SQIVND (reference sequence). Trimming took 10 bases from V and 1 from J, leaving 17 bases between them. CDR3 sequence reads: CATTTGFTSNQPQHF. In DNA, the CDR3 is TGTGCCACCACTACGGGGTTTACGAGCAATCAGCCCCAGCATTTT. Using reference TRBV19 and TRBJ1-5 for the parts outside the CDR3, the full variable domain is DGGITQSPKYLFRKEGQNVTLSCEQNLNHDAMYWYRQDPGQGLRLIYYSQIVNDFQKGDIAEGYSVSREKKESFPLTVTSAQKNPTAFYLCATTTGFTSNQPQHFGDGTRLSIL.

This clone is a singleton in its sample. The rearrangement joins TRBV7-2 to TRBJ2-5; 10 positions match TRBD2. CDR3 size: 14 residues. The trim removed 5 bases at V and 2 bases at J, leaving 2 bases unmatched. Germline lookup yields CDR1 SGHTA and CDR2 FQGNSA. CDR3: CASSLSGRQETQYF. The DNA for the CDR3 is TGTGCCAGCAGCCTTAGCGGGAGGCAAGAGACCCAGTACTTC. Full variable domain (missing parts from reference TRBV7-2 and TRBJ2-5): GAGVSQSPSNKVTEKGKDVELRCDPISGHTALYWYRQSLGQGLEFLIYFQGNSAPDKSGLPSDRFSAERTGGSVSTLTIQRTQQEDSAVYLCASSLSGRQETQYFGPGTRLLVL.

CDR3 coding DNA: TGTGCCAGCAGCCCGGGATTAGGGGGAACCTACAATGAGCAGTTCTTC. This sequence encodes CASSPGLGGTYNEQFF. This sequence joins TRBV11-2 and TRBJ2-1, with D perhaps TRBD1 (6 bases). V was cut by 5 bases and J by 2 bases, with 16 bases left in between. The CDR3 contains 16 residues. Per germline, CDR1 SGHAT and CDR2 FQNNGV. Supplemented by reference TRBV11-2 and TRBJ2-1, the full variable domain reads EAGVAQSPRYKIIEKRQSVAFWCNPISGHATLYWYQQILGQGPKLLIQFQNNGVVDDSQLPKDRFSAERLKGVDSTLKIQPAKLEDSAVYLCASSPGLGGTYNEQFFGPGTRLTVL.

V gene TRBV11-2 combines with J gene TRBJ2-3, with TRBD2 matching 8 bases. V was pared by 5 bases and J by 0 bases, with 13 bases of the junction left unmatched. Per germline, CDR1 SGHAT and CDR2 FQNNGV. There are 18 residues in the CDR3. Here the CDR3 reads CASSIRSGGLRSTDTQYF. The CDR3 DNA is TGTGCCAGCAGCATTAGATCGGGGGGGCTTCGGAGCACAGATACGCAGTATTTT. Drawing the rest from reference TRBV11-2 and TRBJ2-3, the complete variable domain is EAGVAQSPRYKIIEKRQSVAFWCNPISGHATLYWYQQILGQGPKLLIQFQNNGVVDDSQLPKDRFSAERLKGVDSTLKIQPAKLEDSAVYLCASSIRSGGLRSTDTQYFGPGTRLTVL.

V usage is TRBV5-1 and J usage is TRBJ1-2; 9 bases fit TRBD1. J was trimmed by 8 bases and V by 4 bases; bases with no gene match: 6. In germline, CDR1 is SGHRS, CDR2 YFSETQ. The CDR3 loop spans 13 amino acids. The CDR3 bases are TGCGCCAGCAGCGCGGGACAGGGAAGGGGCTACACCTTC. It specifies CASSAGQGRGYTF. The full variable domain, with the rest looked up from reference TRBV5-1 and TRBJ1-2, is KAGVTQTPRYLIKTRGQQVTLSCSPISGHRSVSWYQQTPGQGLQFLFEYFSETQRNKGNFPGRFSGRQFSNSRSEMNVSTLELGDSALYLCASSAGQGRGYTFGSGTRLTVV.

The chain has TRBV12-2 and TRBJ2-1; no DNA check was done on the table's D call, TRBD2. TRBV12-2 is marked as a pseudogene. The CDR3 consists of 19 residues. The CDR3 nucleotides are TGTGCAAGTCGCTTAGGGGCGGGAGGGCCCACCTTGACCTACAATGAGCAGTTCTTC. Translated, it gives CASRLGAGGPTLTYNEQFF.

The rearrangement joins TRBV5-1 to TRBJ1-2, with 7 bases matching TRBD1. The length of the CDR3 is 13 residues. The V gene's germline CDR1 is SGHRS and CDR2 YFSETQ. With V trimmed by 5 bases and J by 7 bases, 8 bases remained unmatched. The CDR3 here is CASREQGRSGYTF. For the CDR3, the DNA is TGCGCCAGCAGGGAACAGGGGAGGTCTGGCTACACCTTC.

This sequence joins TRBV6-1 and TRBJ1-6; D gene unclear. Trimming took off 0 bases at V and 10 bases at J, with 13 bases between the two ends. CDR3 length equals 15 residues. Germline values: CDR1 MNHNS, CDR2 SASEGT. The CDR3 DNA sequence: TGTGCCAGCAGTGAAGCGCGCCCAGCGTTATCACCCCTCCACTTT. Protein sequence: CASSEARPALSPLHF.

About this clone: The same CDR3 also results from other DNA sequences found in this sample. The V gene is TRBV6-6, the J gene TRBJ1-2; perhaps TRBD1 as D (6 bases). The germline V and J ends were trimmed by 2 bases and 3 bases, with 7 bases remaining between them. CDR3 size: 13 residues. CDR1 is MNHNY and CDR2 is SVGAGI in the germline V gene (reference sequence). The CDR3 DNA follows: TGTGCCAGCAGTTACGAGGGGGACTATGGCTACACCTTC. Translated: CASSYEGDYGYTF.

The chain recombines TRBV9 with TRBJ2-3; 7 nucleotides match TRBD2. Germline V gives CDR1 SGDLS, CDR2 YYNGEE. The CDR3 has 16 residues. After removal of 1 base from V and 1 base from J, the junction contained 6 bases not matched to a gene. CDR3 in amino acids: CASSVRAGDGTDTQYF. CDR3 DNA: TGTGCCAGCAGCGTACGGGCGGGGGATGGCACAGATACGCAGTATTTT.

This chain uses TRBV5-8 with TRBJ2-3; the match to TRBD1 covers 9 bases. This CDR3 is built from 17 residues. V shed 3 bases and J 2 bases; nucleotides not matched to a gene: 10. The germline gives CDR1 SGHTS, CDR2 YDEGEE. This CDR3 is CASSSGTRTGATDTQYF. CDR3 bases: TGTGCCAGCAGCTCAGGGACCCGGACAGGGGCCACAGATACGCAGTATTTT.

This sequence joins TRBV30 and TRBJ1-2; 7 bases align to TRBD1. This CDR3 comprises 12 residues. V lost 7 bases and J lost 2; bases outside the gene matches: 4. Per the germline V gene, CDR1 is GTSNPN and CDR2 is SVGIG (reference sequence). The CDR3 nucleotides read TGTGCCTATCAACAGGGGAACTATGGCTACACCTTC. This translates into CAYQQGNYGYTF.

The V call is TRBV4-2, the J call TRBJ2-1, with TRBD2 matching 11 bases. V lost 3 bases to trimming and J lost 1 base; unmatched junction nucleotides: 5. The CDR3 contains 17 residues. CDR1 is LGHNA, CDR2 YNFKEQ, per germline. CDR3 bases: TGTGCCAGCAGCCAGTATAGCGGGAGGGCTTCCTACAATGAGCAGTTCTTC. Translation: CASSQYSGRASYNEQFF.

The CDR3 loop reads CASSPTGYQPQHF. CDR3 nucleotide sequence: TGTGCCAGCAGCCCCACGGGGTATCAGCCCCAGCATTTT. V is TRBV28 and J is TRBJ1-5; D is undetermined. CDR3 length: 13 amino acids. Germline-derived CDR1 and CDR2 are MDHEN and SYDVKM. The V and J ends lost 6 bases and 5 bases respectively, with 11 bases between them.